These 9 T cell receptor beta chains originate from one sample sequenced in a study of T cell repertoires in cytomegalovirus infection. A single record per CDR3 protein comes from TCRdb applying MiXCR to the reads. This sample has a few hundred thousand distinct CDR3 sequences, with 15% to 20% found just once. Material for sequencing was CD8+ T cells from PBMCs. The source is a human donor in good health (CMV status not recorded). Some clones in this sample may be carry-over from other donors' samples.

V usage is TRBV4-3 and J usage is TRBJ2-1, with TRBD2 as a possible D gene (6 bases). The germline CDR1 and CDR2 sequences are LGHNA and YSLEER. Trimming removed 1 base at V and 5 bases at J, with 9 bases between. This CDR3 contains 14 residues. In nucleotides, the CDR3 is TGCGCCAGCAGCCAAGGTGCGGGGAACAATGAGCAGTTCTTC. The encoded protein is CASSQGAGNNEQFF.

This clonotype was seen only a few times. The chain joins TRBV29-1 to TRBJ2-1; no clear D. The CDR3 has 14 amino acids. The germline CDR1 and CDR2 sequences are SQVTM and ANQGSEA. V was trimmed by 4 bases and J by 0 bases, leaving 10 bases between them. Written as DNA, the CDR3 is TGCAGCGTTGCCGGGTGGAACTCCTACAATGAGCAGTTCTTC. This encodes CSVAGWNSYNEQFF.

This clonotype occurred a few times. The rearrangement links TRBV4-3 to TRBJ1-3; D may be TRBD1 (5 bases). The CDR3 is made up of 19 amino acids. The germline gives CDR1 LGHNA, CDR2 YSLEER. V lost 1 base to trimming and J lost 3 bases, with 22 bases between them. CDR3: CASSQGVQVVVGDGNTIYF. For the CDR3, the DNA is TGCGCCAGCAGCCAAGGGGTACAGGTTGTCGTTGGGGATGGAAACACCATATATTTT.

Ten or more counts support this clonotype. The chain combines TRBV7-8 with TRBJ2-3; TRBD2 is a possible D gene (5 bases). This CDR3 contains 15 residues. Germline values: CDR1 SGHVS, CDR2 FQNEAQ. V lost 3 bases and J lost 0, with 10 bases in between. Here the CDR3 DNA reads TGTGCCAGCAGCTTTCGAGGGCGTAGCACAGATACGCAGTATTTT. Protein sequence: CASSFRGRSTDTQYF.

The CDR3 protein is CSARVAGAYDTGELFF. As DNA, the CDR3 is TGCAGTGCTAGAGTGGCGGGGGCGTATGACACCGGGGAGCTGTTTTTT. V gene TRBV20-1 combines with J gene TRBJ2-2, with D possibly being TRBD2 (7 bases). V was shortened by 1 base and J by 3 bases, with 15 bases between the two germline ends. In germline, CDR1 is DFQATT, CDR2 SNEGSKA (reference sequence). The CDR3 contains 16 residues.

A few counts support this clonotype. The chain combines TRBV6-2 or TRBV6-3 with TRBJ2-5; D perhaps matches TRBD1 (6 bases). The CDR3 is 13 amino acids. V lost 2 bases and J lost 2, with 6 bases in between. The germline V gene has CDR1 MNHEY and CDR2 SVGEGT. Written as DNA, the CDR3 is TGTGCCAGCAGTTACGGGACACAAGAGACCCAGTACTTC. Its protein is CASSYGTQETQYF.

CDR3 nucleotides: TGTGCCAGTAGTATATGGGCGGGGGGTAAGGATGAGCAGTTCTTC. Translation: CASSIWAGGKDEQFF. The V and J genes are TRBV19 and TRBJ2-1; 8 nucleotides agree with TRBD2. This CDR3 is 15 amino acids long. The trim removed 2 bases at V and 8 bases at J, leaving 8 bases unmatched. Germline lookup yields CDR1 LNHDA and CDR2 SQIVND (reference sequence).

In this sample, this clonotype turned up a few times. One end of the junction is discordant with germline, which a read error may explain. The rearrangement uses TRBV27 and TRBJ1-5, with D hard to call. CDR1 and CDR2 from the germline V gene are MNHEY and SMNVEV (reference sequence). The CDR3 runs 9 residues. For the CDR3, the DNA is TGTGCCAGCAGTCAGCCCCAGCATTTT. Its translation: CASSQPQHF.

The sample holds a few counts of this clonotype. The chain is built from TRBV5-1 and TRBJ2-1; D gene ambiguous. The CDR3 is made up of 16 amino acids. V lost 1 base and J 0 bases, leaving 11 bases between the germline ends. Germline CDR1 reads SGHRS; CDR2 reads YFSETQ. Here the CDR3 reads CASSLSALSSYNEQFF. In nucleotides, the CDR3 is TGCGCCAGCAGCTTGTCAGCGCTATCCTCCTACAATGAGCAGTTCTTC.